The rows below give T cell receptor beta chains drawn from one sample of a study of cytomegalovirus exposure and HLA in healthy donors. Using immunoSEQ multiplex PCR, the repertoire was profiled, and TCRdb retains in-frame clones only, with some absent. Altogether under 200,000 clones are present, under 90% being singletons, with the ten largest covering more than 3.5%. The sequenced sample consisted of PBMCs. The receptors stem from a man in his late teens or twenties in good health and CMV-seropositive. Each CDR3 is given without its conserved first and last residue. The order of the fields is clone size, V gene, D gene, CDR3 protein. D genes are given only for firm matches. The listing skips clone size in some rows; elsewhere it reads once, few, many or a size class.

NA,TRBV2,TRBD1,ASSHRDSYNEQF
NA,TRBV11-2,TRBD1,ASSSLRDRGYEQY
NA,TRBV19,TRBD1,ASRPGQGHEKLF
NA,TRBV4-1,TRBD2,ASSRTSGPTYEQY
NA,TRBV23-1,NA,ASSQSNPVPGTESGANVLT
NA,TRBV4-1,NA,ASSLPWGRKTEAF
NA,TRBV4-1,TRBD1,ASSQDFRRQGNYEQY
NA,TRBV27,TRBD1,ASSLSGQGGFYEQY
NA,TRBV4-2,TRBD2,ASSPPGLADSYNEQF
NA,TRBV23-1,TRBD1,ASRHPDRVVQPQH
NA,TRBV15,TRBD1,ATSREGQGYQPQH
NA,TRBV30,TRBD1,ASRTGRYYGYT
NA,TRBV9,TRBD2,ASSIRFSGRALDTQY
NA,TRBV11-3,NA,ASSLRSSLGGYGYT
NA,TRBV9,TRBD2,ASSGSGSSTDTQY
NA,TRBV4-1,NA,ASSPITGRKLSYNEQF
once,TRBV28,TRBD1,ASSHRGPLGYT
NA,TRBV6-5,NA,ASGWGEMNTEAF
NA,TRBV6-1,NA,ASIMGGRGEQY
NA,TRBV10-2,NA,AKRPRTSCSTDTQY
NA,TRBV5-6,TRBD2,ASSGGLAGVLSYNEQF
once,TRBV5-4,TRBD2,ASSLTSGRGETQY
NA,TRBV6-5,NA,ASSQTEVGYGYT
once,TRBV11-2,NA,ASSSSTSYEQY
NA,TRBV30,NA,AWSARGSNNEKLF
NA,TRBV27,TRBD2,ASRLAGGNEQF
NA,TRBV5-1,TRBD1,ASSSTGMNTEAF
few,TRBV5-1,TRBD1,ASSLQGTYEQY
NA,TRBV6-1,NA,ASSVGPRNTEAF
NA,TRBV10-3,NA,AISEQDSEPYEQY
NA,TRBV18,TRBD1,ASSPRLGQGGSYEQY
NA,TRBV19,TRBD2,ASSISSGRADTQY
NA,TRBV5-1,NA,ASSPGPGNEQY